The clone carrying this TCR beta chain was seen more than once but under ten times. The data derive from a study of blood T cell repertoires in COVID-19. The wider study: Whether acute or convalescent, the COVID-19 samples came from the United States, Italy and Spain. Sources were T cells, B-cell-depleted T cells, or PBMCs; the material itself was cDNA or gDNA.

The assay was immunoSEQ multiplex PCR, and TCRdb's table has in-frame clones only and misses some. This table holds about 210,000 clones, around 84% found once. CDR1 and CDR2 from the germline V gene are SGHRS and YFSETQ. The CDR3 sequence is 14 residues long. Trimming removed 4 bases at V and 3 bases at J, with 13 bases between. This clonotype originated in a human donor in a cohort sampled during active COVID-19. The sample was peripheral blood. This chain links TRBV5-1 with TRBJ1-1, with D maybe TRBD1 (5 bases). Here the CDR3 DNA reads TGCGCCAGCAGCCGCGGAGGGGTGTACACTGAAGCTTTCTTT. This encodes CASSRGGVYTEAFF.